This TCR beta chain is drawn from a study of blood T cell repertoires in COVID-19. Study-level background: Spain, Italy and the United States supplied samples that represented acute and convalescent COVID-19. T cells, B-cell-depleted T cells, or PBMCs provided the cDNA or gDNA that served as material.

Trimming pared 1 base from V and 5 bases from J, leaving 17 bases between. Germline CDR1 SGHVS, CDR2 FQNEAQ. The CDR3 runs 16 residues. In the original workflow: By means of reference gene primer amplification, nucleated cell counts were estimated. This table comes from immunoSEQ multiplex PCR, and its TCRdb copy is limited to in-frame clones, with some not included. V, J and clone size were drawn from that table, and D and trimming were deduced from the DNA. The repertoire holds about 200,000 clones, with about 91% as singletons. The sequence was collected from a woman aged 40-49 years with acute or convalescent COVID-19. The rearrangement uses TRBV7-8 and TRBJ1-2, with D possibly being TRBD1 (6 bases). The specimen was peripheral blood. The CDR3 reads CASSLGDLDSTYGYTF. The CDR3 nucleotides read TGTGCCAGCAGCTTAGGCGATCTGGACAGTACTTATGGCTACACCTTC.